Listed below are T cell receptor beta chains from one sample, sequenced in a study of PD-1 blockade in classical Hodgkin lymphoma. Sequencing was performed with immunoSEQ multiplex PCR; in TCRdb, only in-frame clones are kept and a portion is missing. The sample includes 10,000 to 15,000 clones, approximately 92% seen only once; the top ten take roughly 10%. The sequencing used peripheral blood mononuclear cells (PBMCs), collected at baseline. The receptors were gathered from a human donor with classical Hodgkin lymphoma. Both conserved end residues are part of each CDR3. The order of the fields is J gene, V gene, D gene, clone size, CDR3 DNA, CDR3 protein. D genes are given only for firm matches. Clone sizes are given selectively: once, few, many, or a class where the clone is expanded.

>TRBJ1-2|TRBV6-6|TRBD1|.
TGTGCCAGCAGTGTTGACAGGGGTTCTAACTATGGCTACACCTTC
CASSVDRGSNYGYTF
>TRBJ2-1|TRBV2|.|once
TGTGCCAGCATATATACGGGGGCCTACAATGAGCAGTTCTTC
CASIYTGAYNEQFF
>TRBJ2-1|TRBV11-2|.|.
TGTGCCAGCAGCTTGACCCCGACAGGCCTCTACAATGAGCAGTTCTTC
CASSLTPTGLYNEQFF
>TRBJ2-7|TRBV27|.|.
TGTGCCAGCAGTGCCGCCCCTGGGGGGCCCCCTTTTTACGAGCAGTACTTC
CASSAAPGGPPFYEQYF
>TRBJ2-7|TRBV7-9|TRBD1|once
TGTGCCAGCAGCACCCCGACAGGGAGACATTACGAGCAGTACTTC
CASSTPTGRHYEQYF
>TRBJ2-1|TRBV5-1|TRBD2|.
TGCGCCAGCAGCTCGGACGGGGGGATCTACAATGAGCAGTTCTTC
CASSSDGGIYNEQFF
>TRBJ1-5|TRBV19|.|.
TGTGCCAGTAGTCCCGCAAGTGGCAATCAGCCCCAGCATTTT
CASSPASGNQPQHF
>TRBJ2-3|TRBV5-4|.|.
TGTGCCAGCAGCCGAAGAGACCAACAGGGTTTAATCGGAGATACGCAGTATTTT
CASSRRDQQGLIGDTQYF
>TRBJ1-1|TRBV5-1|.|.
TGCGCCAGCACGGCGGGGATGAACACTGAAGCTTTCTTT
CASTAGMNTEAFF
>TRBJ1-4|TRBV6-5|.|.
TGTGCCAGCAGTCAAAGGGGATCGGGCGAAAAACTGTTTTTT
CASSQRGSGEKLFF
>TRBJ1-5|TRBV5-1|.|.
TGCGCCAGCAGCTTGGAGGGTCATCAGCCCCAGCATTTT
CASSLEGHQPQHF
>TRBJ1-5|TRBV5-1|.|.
TGCGCCAGCAGCTTGGGTGGGGGGGATCAGCCCCAGCATTTT
CASSLGGGDQPQHF
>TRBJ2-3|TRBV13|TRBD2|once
TGTGCCAGCAGCTTAGATGGACTAGCGGGGGGGCCCGGAGATACGCAGTATTTT
CASSLDGLAGGPGDTQYF
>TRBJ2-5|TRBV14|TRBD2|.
TGTGCCAGCAGCCTCGGACTAGCGAGGGAGACCCAGTACTTC
CASSLGLARETQYF
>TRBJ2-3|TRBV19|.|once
TGTGCCAGCGAAACCGGCCGAACAAGGCCCCATCCGGGGACAGATACGCAGTATTTT
CASETGRTRPHPGTDTQYF
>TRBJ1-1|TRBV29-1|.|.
TGCAGCGTTGGACAGACAAACACTGAAGCTTTCTTT
CSVGQTNTEAFF
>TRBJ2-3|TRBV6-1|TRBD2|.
TGTGCCAGCAGTGAACGGAGCGGGGGGGGATCAAAAGATACGCAGTATTTT
CASSERSGGGSKDTQYF
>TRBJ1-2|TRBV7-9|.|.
TGTGCCAGCAGCCACAGATTATATGGCTACACCTTC
CASSHRLYGYTF
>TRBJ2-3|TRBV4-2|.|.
TGTGCCAGCAGCCAAGATCATACTGGGGTGGATACGCAGTATTTT
CASSQDHTGVDTQYF
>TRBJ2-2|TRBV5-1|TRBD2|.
TGCGCCAGCTCACTCGAGCGGGGAACCGGGGAGCTGTTTTTT
CASSLERGTGELFF
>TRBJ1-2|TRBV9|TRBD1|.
TGTGCCAGCAGCGTCCATAATACCGGGACAGGGTTCACCTATGGCTACACCTTC
CASSVHNTGTGFTYGYTF
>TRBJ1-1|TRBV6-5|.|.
TGTGCCAGCAGTTACTCGGGGGTCGGGAACACTGAAGCTTTCTTT
CASSYSGVGNTEAFF
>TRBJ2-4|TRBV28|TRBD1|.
TGTGCCAGCTGGGGGACAGATAAAAACATTCAGTACTTC
CASWGTDKNIQYF
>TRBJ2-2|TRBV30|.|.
TGTGCCTGGAGTGTGGTCAGAAAGGAGGGCTCAGTTTATGGGACCGGGGAGCTGTTTTTT
CAWSVVRKEGSVYGTGELFF
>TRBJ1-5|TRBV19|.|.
TGTGCCAGTAGTATGAGGAGCTGGGGCAATCAGCCCCAGCATTTT
CASSMRSWGNQPQHF
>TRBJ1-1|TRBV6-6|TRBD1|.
TGTGCCAGCACCCGGACAGGCGGGGGAGAAGCTTTCTTT
CASTRTGGGEAFF
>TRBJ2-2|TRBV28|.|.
TGTGCCAGCAACAGGTTCACCGGGGAGCTGTTTTTT
CASNRFTGELFF
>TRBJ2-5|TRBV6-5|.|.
TGTGCCAGCAGTTCGCCGGGCGGGGCTAGCAAAGAGACCCAGTACTTC
CASSSPGGASKETQYF
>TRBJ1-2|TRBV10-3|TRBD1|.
TGTGCCATCAGTACTTCCGGGACAGGGGGCTATGGCTACACCTTC
CAISTSGTGGYGYTF
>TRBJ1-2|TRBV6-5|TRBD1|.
TGTGCCAGCAGGGGGACAGGGTTGGGCTATGGCTACACCTTC
CASRGTGLGYGYTF
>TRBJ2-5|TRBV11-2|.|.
TGTGCCAGCAGCCTTCAAGTAAAACGGGCCCAGTACTTC
CASSLQVKRAQYF
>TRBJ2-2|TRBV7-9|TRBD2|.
TGTGCCAGCAGCTTAGGGCTAGCGGGCACCGGGGAGCTGTTTTTT
CASSLGLAGTGELFF
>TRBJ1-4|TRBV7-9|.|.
TGTGCCAGCAACGCTCTACAGGGCACTACTAATGAAAAACTGTTTTTT
CASNALQGTTNEKLFF
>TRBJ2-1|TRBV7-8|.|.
TGTGCCAGCAGCTTAAGGACTACCTACAATGAGCAGTTCTTC
CASSLRTTYNEQFF
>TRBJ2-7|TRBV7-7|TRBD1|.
TGTGCCAGCAGCTTAGGGGACAGCAACTCCTACGAGCAGTACTTC
CASSLGDSNSYEQYF
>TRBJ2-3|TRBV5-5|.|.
TGTGCCAGCAGCCTCAGTCTTGGCACAGATACGCAGTATTTT
CASSLSLGTDTQYF
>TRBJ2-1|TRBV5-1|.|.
TGCGCCAGCAGCTTGGGCGGCAGCTCCTACAATGAGCAGTTCTTC
CASSLGGSSYNEQFF
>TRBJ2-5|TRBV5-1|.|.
TGCGCCAGCAGCTGGGGGATGGGCCAAGAGACCCAGTACTTC
CASSWGMGQETQYF
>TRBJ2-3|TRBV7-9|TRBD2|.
TGTGCCAGCAGCTTAGGGCTAGCGGGGGCGTACACAGATACGCAGTATTTT
CASSLGLAGAYTDTQYF
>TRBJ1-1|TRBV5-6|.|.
TGTGCCAGCAGCTTGGACACCGTCCAGAAAAGGGGTTCTGAAGCTTTCTTT
CASSLDTVQKRGSEAFF
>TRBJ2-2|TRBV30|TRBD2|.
TGTGCCTGGACCCTAGCGGGGGTGTTGTTTTTT
CAWTLAGVLFF
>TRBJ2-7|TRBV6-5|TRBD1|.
TGTGCCAGCAGTCGGACAGGGGAGTACGAGCAGTACTTC
CASSRTGEYEQYF
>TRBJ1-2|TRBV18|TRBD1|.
TGTGCCAGCTCACCCGTGACAGGGGCTAACTATGGCTACACCTTC
CASSPVTGANYGYTF
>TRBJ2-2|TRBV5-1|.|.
TGCGCCAGCAGCCAACCGGGACCAAACACCGGGGAGCTGTTTTTT
CASSQPGPNTGELFF
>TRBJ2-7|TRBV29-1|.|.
TGCAGCGTTAGGGGACTTCTTTCCTACGAGCAGTACTTC
CSVRGLLSYEQYF
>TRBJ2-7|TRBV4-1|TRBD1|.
TGCGCCAGCAGCCAATCCACAGGGGGCTACGAGCAGTACTTC
CASSQSTGGYEQYF
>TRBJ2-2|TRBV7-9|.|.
TGTGCCAGCAGCTTCTCGACAGGCACCGGGGAGCTGTTTTTT
CASSFSTGTGELFF
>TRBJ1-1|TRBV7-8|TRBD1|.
TGTGCCAGCAGCTTAGGGGTGGACAGGGGGGCTTTCTTT
CASSLGVDRGAFF
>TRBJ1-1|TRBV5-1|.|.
TGCGCCAGCAGCTTGGGAGACCTAAACACTGAAGCTTTCTTT
CASSLGDLNTEAFF
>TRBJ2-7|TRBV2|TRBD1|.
TGTGCCACCGGACAGGGGAGAGGCTACGAGCAGTACTTC
CATGQGRGYEQYF
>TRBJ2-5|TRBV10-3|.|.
TGTGCCATCAGTGAGTCGGGCGCAGAGACCCAGTACTTC
CAISESGAETQYF
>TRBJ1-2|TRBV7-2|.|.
TGTGCCAGCAGCTTAGCGGCAGCGCAGGGTACCGGTGGCTACACCTTC
CASSLAAAQGTGGYTF
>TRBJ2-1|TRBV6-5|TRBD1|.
TGTGCCAGCAGTCACACCGGGACAGGGCAAAATGAGCAGTTCTTC
CASSHTGTGQNEQFF
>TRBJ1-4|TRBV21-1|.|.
TGTGCCAGCAGCAAATGTGACAGGGATTACGAAAAACTGTTTTTT
CASSKCDRDYEKLFF
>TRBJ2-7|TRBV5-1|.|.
TGCGCCAGCAGCTTGGAGCAGAGCTCCTACGAGCAGTACTTC
CASSLEQSSYEQYF
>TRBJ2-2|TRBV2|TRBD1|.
TGTGCCAGCATAGGGACAGAGAACACCGGGGAGCTGTTTTTT
CASIGTENTGELFF
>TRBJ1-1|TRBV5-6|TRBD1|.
TGTGCCAGCAGCCCAGGGGGCACTGAAGCTTTCTTT
CASSPGGTEAFF
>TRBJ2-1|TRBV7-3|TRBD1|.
TGTGCCAGCAGCTTAAGGACAGGGGGATACAATGAGCAGTTCTTC
CASSLRTGGYNEQFF